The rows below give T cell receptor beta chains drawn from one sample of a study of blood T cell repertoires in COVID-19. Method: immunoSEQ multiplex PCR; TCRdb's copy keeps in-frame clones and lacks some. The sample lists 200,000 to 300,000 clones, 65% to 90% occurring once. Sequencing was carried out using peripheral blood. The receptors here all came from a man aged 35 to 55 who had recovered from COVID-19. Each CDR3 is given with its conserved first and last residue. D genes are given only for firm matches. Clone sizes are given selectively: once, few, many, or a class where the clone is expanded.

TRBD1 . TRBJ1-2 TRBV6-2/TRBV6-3 CASSQPRDSSWGVYGYTF TGTGCCAGCAGCCAACCCCGGGACAGCTCCTGGGGTGTCTATGGCTACACCTTC
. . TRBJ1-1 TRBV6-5 CASSYEGNTEAFF TGTGCCAGCAGTTACGAGGGGAACACTGAAGCTTTCTTT
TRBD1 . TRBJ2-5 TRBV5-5 CASSFSKGKSGTGGPETQYF TGTGCCAGCAGCTTTTCAAAGGGAAAGAGCGGGACAGGGGGCCCAGAGACCCAGTACTTC
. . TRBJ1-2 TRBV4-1 CASSQPRDFIGYTF TGCGCCAGCAGCCAACCCAGGGATTTTATAGGCTACACCTTC
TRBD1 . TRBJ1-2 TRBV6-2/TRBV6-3 CASSSHTGGQGTYGYTF TGTGCCAGCAGTTCCCACACCGGAGGACAGGGGACCTATGGCTACACCTTC
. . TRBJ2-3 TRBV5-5 CASSPSRLGEYDTQYF TGTGCCAGCAGCCCCTCGAGACTAGGGGAGTACGATACGCAGTATTTT
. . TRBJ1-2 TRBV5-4 CASSLDSYGYTF TGTGCCAGCAGCCTAGACAGCTATGGCTACACCTTC
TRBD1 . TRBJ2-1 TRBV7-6 CASSLAAGTGVNEQFF TGTGCCAGCAGCTTAGCGGCCGGGACAGGGGTAAATGAGCAGTTCTTC
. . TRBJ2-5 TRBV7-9 CASSSSGRSGTQYF TGTGCCAGCAGCTCGTCAGGGCGATCGGGGACCCAGTACTTC
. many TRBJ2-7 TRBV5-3 CARSYRRRKTGDLLYEQYF TGTGCCAGAAGCTACAGACGAAGGAAAACAGGCGACCTCCTCTACGAGCAGTACTTC
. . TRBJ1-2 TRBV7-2 CASSLGTASRGYTF TGTGCCAGCAGCTTAGGGACAGCCTCTCGGGGCTACACCTTC
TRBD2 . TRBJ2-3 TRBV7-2 CASSLPAGGPIDTQYF TGTGCCAGCAGCTTACCAGCGGGAGGGCCAATAGATACGCAGTATTTT
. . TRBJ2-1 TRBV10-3 CAAGADNEQFF TGTGCCGCAGGGGCAGACAATGAGCAGTTCTTC
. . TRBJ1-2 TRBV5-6 CASSLQGHDVWGYTF TGTGCCAGCAGCTTGCAAGGACACGACGTCTGGGGCTACACCTTC
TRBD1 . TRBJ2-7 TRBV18 CASSPGTETYEQYF TGTGCCAGCTCACCCGGGACAGAGACTTACGAGCAGTACTTC
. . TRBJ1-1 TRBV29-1 CSVQRGPMNTEAFF TGCAGCGTCCAGCGGGGGCCGATGAACACTGAAGCTTTCTTT
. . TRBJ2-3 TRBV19 CASSISDTQYF TGTGCCAGTAGTATTAGCGATACGCAGTATTTT
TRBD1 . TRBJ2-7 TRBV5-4 CASSSDRGSYEQYF TGTGCCAGCAGCTCGGACAGGGGTTCCTACGAGCAGTACTTC
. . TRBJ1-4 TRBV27 CASSGLNEKLFF TGTGCCAGCAGCGGACTTAATGAAAAACTGTTTTTT
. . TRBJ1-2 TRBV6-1 CASSEQWRVSNYGYTF TGTGCCAGCAGTGAACAGTGGAGGGTCTCTAACTATGGCTACACCTTC
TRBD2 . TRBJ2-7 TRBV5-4 CASSPGWVGGGTTYEQYF TGTGCCAGCAGCCCAGGGTGGGTTGGCGGGGGGACCACCTACGAGCAGTACTTC
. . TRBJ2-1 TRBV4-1 CASSQGGKGYNEQFF TGCGCCAGCAGCCAAGGTGGGAAGGGGTACAATGAGCAGTTCTTC
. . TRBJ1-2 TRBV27 CASSIPETARSYTF TGTGCCAGCAGCATTCCGGAGACAGCCAGGAGCTACACCTTC
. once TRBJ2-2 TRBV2 CASSEDVRGGTGELFF TGTGCCAGCAGTGAAGATGTCAGGGGTGGCACCGGGGAGCTGTTTTTT
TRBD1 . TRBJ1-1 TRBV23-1 CASSPSRGPEAFF TGCGCCAGCAGTCCCAGTAGGGGGCCTGAAGCTTTCTTT
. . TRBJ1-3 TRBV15 CATSTSGNTIYF TGTGCCACCAGCACCAGTGGAAACACCATATATTTT
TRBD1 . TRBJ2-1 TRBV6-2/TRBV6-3 CASSGQGLYNEQFF TGTGCCAGCAGCGGACAGGGACTCTACAATGAGCAGTTCTTC
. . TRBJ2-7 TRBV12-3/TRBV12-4 CASSFLQTYEQYF TGTGCCAGCAGTTTTCTACAGACCTACGAGCAGTACTTC
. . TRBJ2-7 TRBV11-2 CASSLARDEQYF TGTGCCAGCAGCTTAGCGAGAGACGAGCAGTACTTC
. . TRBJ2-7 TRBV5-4 CASSLHTYEQYF TGTGCCAGCAGCTTGCATACTTACGAGCAGTACTTC
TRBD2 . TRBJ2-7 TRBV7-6 CASSRGSSGRIEQYF TGTGCCAGCAGCCGAGGGAGTAGCGGGAGAATCGAGCAGTACTTC
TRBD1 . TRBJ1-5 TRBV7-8 CASRGDRGGNQPQHF TGTGCCAGCAGGGGGGACAGGGGCGGGAATCAGCCCCAGCATTTT
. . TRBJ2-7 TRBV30 CAWRKKRVYEQYF TGTGCCTGGAGAAAGAAAAGAGTCTACGAGCAGTACTTC
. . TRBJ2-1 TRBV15 CATSRDQRNEQFF TGTGCCACCAGCAGAGATCAGCGGAACGAGCAGTTCTTC
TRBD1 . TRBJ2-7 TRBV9 CASSVAMGTGVEQYF TGTGCCAGCAGCGTAGCTATGGGGACAGGGGTAGAGCAGTACTTC
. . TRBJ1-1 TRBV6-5 CAVRGQLNTEAFF TGTGCCGTACGGGGACAACTCAACACTGAAGCTTTCTTT
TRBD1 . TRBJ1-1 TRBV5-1 CASSLRQGAQTEAFF TGCGCCAGCAGCTTGAGACAGGGGGCGCAGACTGAAGCTTTCTTT
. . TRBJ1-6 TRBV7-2 CASSPVRDNSPLHF TGTGCCAGCAGCCCAGTGAGGGATAATTCACCCCTCCACTTT
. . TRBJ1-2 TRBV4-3 CASSQEGAGLIGYTF TGCGCCAGCAGCCAAGAAGGGGCCGGGCTTATCGGCTACACCTTC
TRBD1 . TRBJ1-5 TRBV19 CASSITGGSQPQHF TGTGCCAGTAGTATAACAGGGGGTAGTCAGCCCCAGCATTTT
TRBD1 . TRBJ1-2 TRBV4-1 CASSQAGTGHYGYTF TGCGCCAGCAGCCAGGCCGGGACAGGGCACTATGGCTACACCTTC
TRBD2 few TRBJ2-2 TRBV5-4 CASSSQAGADGELFF TGTGCCAGCAGCTCACAAGCGGGAGCGGACGGGGAGCTGTTTTTT
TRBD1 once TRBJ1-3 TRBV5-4 CASSPGQFSGNTIYF TGTGCCAGCAGCCCGGGACAGTTCTCTGGAAACACCATATATTTT
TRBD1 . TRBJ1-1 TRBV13 CASSGRTGGRGTEAFF TGTGCCAGCAGCGGGCGGACAGGGGGCCGCGGCACTGAAGCTTTCTTT
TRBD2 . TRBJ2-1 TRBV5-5 CASSFRSRTSGSSEQFF TGTGCCAGCAGCTTTAGATCCCGGACTAGCGGGAGTAGTGAGCAGTTCTTC
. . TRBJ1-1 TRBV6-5 CASSPARGEAFF TGTGCCAGCAGTCCCGCCCGGGGGGAAGCTTTCTTT
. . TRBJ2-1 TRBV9 CASSVAGARSNEQFF TGTGCCAGCAGCGTCGCGGGGGCCCGATCCAATGAGCAGTTCTTC
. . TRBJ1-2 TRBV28 CASSLPSYGYTF TGTGCCAGCAGTCTCCCTTCCTATGGCTACACCTTC
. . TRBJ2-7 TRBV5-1 CASSFRDGSSYEQYF TGCGCCAGCAGCTTCCGGGACGGGAGCTCCTACGAGCAGTACTTC
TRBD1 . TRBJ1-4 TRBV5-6 CASSPTGRDEKLFF TGTGCCAGCAGCCCGACAGGGCGGGATGAAAAACTGTTTTTT
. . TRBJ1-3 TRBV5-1 CASSLQGRGNTIYF TGCGCCAGCAGCCTACAGGGTAGGGGAAACACCATATATTTT
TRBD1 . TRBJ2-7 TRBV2 CATEGRDSSEQYF TGTGCCACCGAGGGCAGGGACAGCAGCGAGCAGTACTTC
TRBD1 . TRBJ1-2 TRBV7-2 CASSSRDSTEYGYTF TGTGCCAGCAGCTCCAGGGACAGCACTGAGTATGGCTACACCTTC